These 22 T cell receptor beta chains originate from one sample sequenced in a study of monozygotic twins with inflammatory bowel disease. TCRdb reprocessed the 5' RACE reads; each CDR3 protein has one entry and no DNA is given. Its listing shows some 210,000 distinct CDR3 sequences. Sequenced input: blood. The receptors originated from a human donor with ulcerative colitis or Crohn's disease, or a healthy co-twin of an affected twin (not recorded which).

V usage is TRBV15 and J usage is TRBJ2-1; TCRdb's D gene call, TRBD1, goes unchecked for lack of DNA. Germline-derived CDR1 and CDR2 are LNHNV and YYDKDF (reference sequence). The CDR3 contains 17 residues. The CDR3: CATSRDPWQGADHEQFF.

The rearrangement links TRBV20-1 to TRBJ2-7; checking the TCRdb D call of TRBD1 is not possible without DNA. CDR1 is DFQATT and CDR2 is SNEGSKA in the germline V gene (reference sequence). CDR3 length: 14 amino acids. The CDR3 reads CSAPIRTGAYEQYF.

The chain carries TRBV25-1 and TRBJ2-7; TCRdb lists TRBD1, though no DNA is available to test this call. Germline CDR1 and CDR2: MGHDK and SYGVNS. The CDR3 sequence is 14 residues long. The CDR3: CASSGDTERSEQYF.

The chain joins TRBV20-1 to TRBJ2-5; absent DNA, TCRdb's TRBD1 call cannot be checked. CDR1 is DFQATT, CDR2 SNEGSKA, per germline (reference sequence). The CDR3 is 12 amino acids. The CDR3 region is CSASPPGETQYF.

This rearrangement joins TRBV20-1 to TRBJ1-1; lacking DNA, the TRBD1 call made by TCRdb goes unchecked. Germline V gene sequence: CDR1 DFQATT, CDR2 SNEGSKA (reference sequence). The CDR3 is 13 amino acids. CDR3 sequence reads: CRAGVSRNTEAFF.

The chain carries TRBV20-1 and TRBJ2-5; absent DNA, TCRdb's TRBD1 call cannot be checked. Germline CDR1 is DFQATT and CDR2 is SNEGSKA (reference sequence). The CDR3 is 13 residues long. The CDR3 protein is CSASRTGRETQYF.

Here the CDR3 reads CASSSDRGVSPLHF. The chain joins TRBV6-5 to TRBJ1-6; TCRdb proposes TRBD1, but this gene call is untestable without DNA. CDR1 and CDR2 (germline): MNHEY, SVGAGI. The CDR3 length is 14 residues.

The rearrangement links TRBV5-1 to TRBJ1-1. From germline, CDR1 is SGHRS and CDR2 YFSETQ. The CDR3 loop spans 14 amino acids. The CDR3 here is CASGLGQVEAEAFF.

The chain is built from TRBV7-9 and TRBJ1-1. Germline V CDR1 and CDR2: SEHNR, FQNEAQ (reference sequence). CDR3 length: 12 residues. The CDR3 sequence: CASSFPNTEAFF.

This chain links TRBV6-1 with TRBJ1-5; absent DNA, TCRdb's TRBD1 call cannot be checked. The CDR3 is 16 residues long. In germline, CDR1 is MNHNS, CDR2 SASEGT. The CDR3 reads CASSPVDRGRDQPQHF.

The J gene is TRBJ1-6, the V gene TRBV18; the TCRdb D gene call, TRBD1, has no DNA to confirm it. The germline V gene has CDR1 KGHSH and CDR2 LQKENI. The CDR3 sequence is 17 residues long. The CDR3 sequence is CASSPDGRGMDNSPLHF.

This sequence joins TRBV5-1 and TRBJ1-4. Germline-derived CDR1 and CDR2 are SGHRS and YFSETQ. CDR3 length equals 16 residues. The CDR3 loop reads CASSYGRSSTNEKLFF.

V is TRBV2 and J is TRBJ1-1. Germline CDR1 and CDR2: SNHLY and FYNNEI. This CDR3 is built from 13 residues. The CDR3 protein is CTSRPTSQAEAFF.

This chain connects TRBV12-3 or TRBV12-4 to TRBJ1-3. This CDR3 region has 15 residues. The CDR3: CTSSLGEGGGNTIYF.

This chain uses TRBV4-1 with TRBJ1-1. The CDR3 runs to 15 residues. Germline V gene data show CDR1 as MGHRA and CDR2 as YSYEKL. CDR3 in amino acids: CASSQWGGTNTEAFF.

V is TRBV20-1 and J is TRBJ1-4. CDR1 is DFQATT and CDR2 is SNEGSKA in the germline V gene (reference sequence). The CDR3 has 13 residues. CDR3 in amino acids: CSARSGGDEKLFF.

This CDR3 is CASSLAGGLYTEAFF. J is TRBJ1-1 and V is TRBV7-8; the TCRdb call, TRBD1, lacks DNA for checking. Looked up from germline, CDR1 is SGHVS and CDR2 is FQNEAQ. The CDR3 is made up of 15 amino acids.

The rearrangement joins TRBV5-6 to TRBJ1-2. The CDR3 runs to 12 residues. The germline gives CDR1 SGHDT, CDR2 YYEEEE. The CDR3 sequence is CASSLSADGYTF.

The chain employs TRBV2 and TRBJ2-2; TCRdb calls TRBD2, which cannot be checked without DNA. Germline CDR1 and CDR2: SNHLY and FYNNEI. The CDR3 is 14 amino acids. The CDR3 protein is CASSLRGVLGELFF.

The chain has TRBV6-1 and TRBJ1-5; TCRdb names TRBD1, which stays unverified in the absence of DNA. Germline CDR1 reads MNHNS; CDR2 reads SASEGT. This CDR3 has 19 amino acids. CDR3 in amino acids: CASSEARKTGQHSNQPQHF.

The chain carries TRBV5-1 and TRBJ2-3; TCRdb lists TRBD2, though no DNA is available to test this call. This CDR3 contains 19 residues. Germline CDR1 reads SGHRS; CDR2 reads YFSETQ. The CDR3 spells CASSSGLAGGPQGTDTQYF.

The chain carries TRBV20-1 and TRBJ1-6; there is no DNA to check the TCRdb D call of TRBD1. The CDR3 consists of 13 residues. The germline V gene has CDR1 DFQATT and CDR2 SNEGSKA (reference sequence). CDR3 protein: CSARETGRSPLHF.